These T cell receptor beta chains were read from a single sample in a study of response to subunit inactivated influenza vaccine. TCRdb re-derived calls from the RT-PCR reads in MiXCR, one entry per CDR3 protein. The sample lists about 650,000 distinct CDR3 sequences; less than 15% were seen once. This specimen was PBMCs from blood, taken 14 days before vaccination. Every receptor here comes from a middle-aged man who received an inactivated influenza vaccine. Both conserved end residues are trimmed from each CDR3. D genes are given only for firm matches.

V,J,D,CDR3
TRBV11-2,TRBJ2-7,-,ASSLVKGREQY
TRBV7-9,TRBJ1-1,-,ASSPLYRTTEAF
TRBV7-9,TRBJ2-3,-,ASSLGPTDTQY
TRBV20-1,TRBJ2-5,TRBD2,SARAMGGETQY
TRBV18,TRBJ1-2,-,ASSPELSANYGYT
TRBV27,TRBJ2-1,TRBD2,ASSFSSGAYNEQF
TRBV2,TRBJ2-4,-,ASSVQGDKNIQY
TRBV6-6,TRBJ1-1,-,ASSPDADTEAF
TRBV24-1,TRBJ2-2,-,ATSDGLSRGTGELF
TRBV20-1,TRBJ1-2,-,SARVDHGYT
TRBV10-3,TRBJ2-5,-,AISDNQETQY
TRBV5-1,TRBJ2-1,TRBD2,ASSLRSSGFGEQF
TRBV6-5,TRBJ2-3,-,ASSYTPGSGTDTQY
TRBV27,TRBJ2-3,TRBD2,ASSRRVQAGEVTDTQY
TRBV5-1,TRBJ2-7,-,ASRPGPSEVYEQY
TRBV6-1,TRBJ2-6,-,ASTGVSGANVLT
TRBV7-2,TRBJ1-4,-,ASSPWGGAANEKLF
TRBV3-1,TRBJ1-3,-,ASSQGAAPGNTIY
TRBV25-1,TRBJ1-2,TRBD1,ASSPWTGGYT
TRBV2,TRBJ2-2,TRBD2,ASRLTSGYHTGELF
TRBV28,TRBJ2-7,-,ASSRQPGRGAYEQY
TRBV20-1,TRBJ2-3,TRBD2,SARRGGPSDTQY
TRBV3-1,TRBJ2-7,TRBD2,ASSQVLAGVKEQY
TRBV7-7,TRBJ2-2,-,ASSSETGELF
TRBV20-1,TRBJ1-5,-,SARGHRASQH
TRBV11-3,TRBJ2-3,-,ASSPRGTTDTQY
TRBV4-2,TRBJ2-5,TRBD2,ASSQKRSGGTQETQY
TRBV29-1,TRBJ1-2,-,SVKVGGSGYT
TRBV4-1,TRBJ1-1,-,ASSQEGQGTNTEAF
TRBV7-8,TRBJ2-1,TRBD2,ASGTRADNEQF
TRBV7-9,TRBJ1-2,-,ASSLGRWGSISDGYT
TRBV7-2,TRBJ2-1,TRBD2,ASSWRWDYTRMDEQF
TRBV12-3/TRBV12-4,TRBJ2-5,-,ASSFGGGNVGY